These 15 T cell receptor beta chains were all obtained from the same sample, sequenced in a study of cytomegalovirus exposure and HLA in healthy donors. The PCR used 60 Vbeta and 13 Jbeta primers. Only in-frame clones appear in the TCRdb table, and some are missing; sequencing was by immunoSEQ multiplex PCR. The data contain 85,000 to 100,000 clones, roughly 71% of them singletons. The specimen was PBMCs. The receptor set was obtained from a woman aged 40 to 50 in good health and CMV-seronegative.

This chain links TRBV4-1 with TRBJ1-5; D uncertain. CDR3 size: 12 residues. Trimming cost V 5 bases and J 4 bases, with 6 bases left between them. The germline gives CDR1 MGHRA, CDR2 YSYEKL. The CDR3: CASSGENQPQHF. The CDR3 DNA is TGCGCCAGCAGCGGAGAGAATCAGCCCCAGCATTTT.

This sequence joins TRBV30 and TRBJ1-1, with 7 bases matching TRBD1. V gave up 1 base and J gave up 6 bases; unmatched junction bases: 8. This CDR3 region has 14 residues. Germline V gene sequence: CDR1 GTSNPN, CDR2 SVGIG (reference sequence). CDR3 sequence (DNA): TGTGCCTGGAGTGAAGGACAGGTGGGAGCTGAAGCTTTCTTT. Amino acids: CAWSEGQVGAEAFF.

This clone came up a few times. This rearrangement joins TRBV5-6 to TRBJ1-2, with a tentative D call TRBD1 (5 bases). Germline CDR1 is SGHDT and CDR2 is YYEEEE. The CDR3 runs 11 residues. The V gene lost 5 bases and the J gene lost 5 bases, with 7 bases spanning the gap. CDR3 nucleotide sequence: TGTGCCAGCAGTGCAGGGTATGGCTACACCTTC. It encodes CASSAGYGYTF.

This chain connects TRBV4-2 to TRBJ2-7; TRBD2 matches 10 bases. Losses at the gene ends were 4 bases for V and 4 bases for J; bases not matched to a gene: 7. The V gene's germline CDR1 is LGHNA and CDR2 YNFKEQ. The CDR3 is 15 amino acids. CDR3 in DNA: TGTGCCAGCAGCCTCAGCGGGGGGGCCTCGTACGAGCAGTACTTC. Its protein is CASSLSGGASYEQYF.

The chain combines TRBV5-1 with TRBJ2-1, with 13 bases aligning to TRBD2. CDR3 length: 16 residues. V was pared by 3 bases and J by 8 bases, with 8 bases of the junction left unmatched. Germline loops: CDR1 SGHRS, CDR2 YFSETQ. CDR3: CASSSTGTSGVDEQFF. CDR3 sequence (DNA): TGCGCCAGCAGCTCGACTGGGACTAGCGGGGTTGATGAGCAGTTCTTC.

J is TRBJ2-1 and V is TRBV19; weak D call: TRBD1 (5 bases). The germline V gene has CDR1 LNHDA and CDR2 SQIVND (reference sequence). The CDR3 is made up of 14 amino acids. V lost 4 bases, J lost 10 bases, and 17 bases lay in between. The CDR3 loop is CASSTSARAGEQFF. The CDR3 DNA reads as TGTGCCAGTAGTACGTCCGCCAGGGCCGGAGAGCAGTTCTTC.

This chain uses TRBV6-1 with TRBJ1-4, with TRBD1 identical over 8 bases. The junction had 16 bases not matched to a gene; V was cut back by 7 bases and J by 12 bases. Germline V gives CDR1 MNHNS, CDR2 SASEGT. CDR3 length equals 15 residues. The CDR3 reads CASTPSRGRSAELFF. For the CDR3, the DNA is TGTGCCAGCACCCCCAGCAGGGGGCGGTCTGCGGAACTGTTTTTT.

V and J are TRBV7-3 and TRBJ2-3; 7 bases are shared with TRBD1. Trimming removed 3 bases from V and 2 bases from J; junction bases left unmatched: 8. CDR3 length: 16 amino acids. CDR1 is SGHTA, CDR2 FQGTGA, per germline. Written as DNA, the CDR3 is TGTGCCAGCAGCTTGGGCAGGGGGATAAACACAGATACGCAGTATTTT. It is translated as CASSLGRGINTDTQYF.

The table lists this clone with a few counts. The chain joins TRBV7-3 to TRBJ2-3; TRBD1 aligns across 9 bases. The CDR3 is 14 amino acids. Germline V CDR1 and CDR2: SGHTA, FQGTGA. V lost 4 bases to trimming and J lost 1 base; unmatched junction nucleotides: 0. Here the CDR3 reads CASSWTGGTDTQYF. The DNA of the CDR3 is TGTGCCAGCAGCTGGACAGGGGGCACAGATACGCAGTATTTT.

This clone was counted only a few times. A junction end diverges from the germline sequence, so it may reflect a read error. This chain links TRBV4-1 with TRBJ1-2; a weak D match, TRBD1 (6 bases). In germline, CDR1 is MGHRA, CDR2 YSYEKL. This CDR3 is 11 amino acids long. CDR3 residues: CASSHNRQVVF. CDR3 bases: TGCGCCAGCAGCCATAACCGACAGGTTGTTTTC.

The sample holds a few counts of this clone. The rearrangement joins TRBV25-1 to TRBJ1-4; D remains unclear. The CDR3 runs to 14 residues. Trimming stripped 4 bases from V and 7 bases from J, with 13 bases between. Germline CDR1 reads MGHDK; CDR2 reads SYGVNS. CDR3 amino acids: CASSVHSGGEKLFF. The CDR3 coding sequence is TGTGCCAGCAGTGTCCATTCCGGAGGTGAAAAACTGTTTTTT.

In nucleotides, the CDR3 is TGTGCAAGTCGCCCAGGGGGGTCCCTACTAGCCAAAAACATTCAGTACTTC. This sequence encodes CASRPGGSLLAKNIQYF. This chain links TRBV12-2 with TRBJ2-4; whether TRBD1, the table's D call, matches the DNA was not checked. TRBV12-2 is a documented pseudogene. This CDR3 is 17 amino acids long.

The rearrangement links TRBV25-1 to TRBJ2-3, with TRBD1 matching over 7 bases. Germline values: CDR1 MGHDK, CDR2 SYGVNS. The CDR3 contains 13 residues. V dropped 6 bases and J dropped 4; count of bases not matched to a gene: 4. The CDR3 here is CASRDRDSDTQYF. For the CDR3, the DNA is TGTGCCAGCAGAGACAGGGATTCAGATACGCAGTATTTT.

The V and J genes are TRBV23-1 and TRBJ1-1; D uncertain. TRBV23-1 is treated as an ORF (open reading frame) with a function not yet certain. V gave up 0 bases and J gave up 0 bases, with 14 bases separating them. The CDR3 has 17 amino acids. The CDR3 region has the DNA TGCGCCAGCAGTCAATCGTACAGCTCTACCATGAACACTGAAGCTTTCTTT. Protein product: CASSQSYSSTMNTEAFF.

The chain joins TRBV5-1 to TRBJ2-5; D is perhaps TRBD1 (5 bases). The V end was cut by 4 bases, the J end by 5 bases, with 18 bases between. Germline-derived CDR1 and CDR2 are SGHRS and YFSETQ. The CDR3 runs to 15 residues. As DNA, the CDR3 is TGCGCCAGCAGCGGAAGGACCGCGAAGGGGGAGACCCAGTACTTC. Amino acids: CASSGRTAKGETQYF.